A selection of T cell receptor beta chains follows, all from one sample in a study of shared clonotypes between healthy human individuals. Profiling relied on immunoSEQ multiplex PCR, and the TCRdb table lists in-frame clones only, not all of them. The sample has approximately 530,000 clones; 95% to 96% are singletons. The sequenced sample consisted of naive CD4+ T cells sorted from blood. These receptor sequences come from a woman aged 25 to 39 in good health. The CDR3 runs from the conserved cysteine through the conserved F or W. A D gene is named only where the DNA matches it firmly. Rows may omit the clone size; those that give it use once, few, many or a size class.

V gene	clone size	D gene	J gene	CDR3 DNA	CDR3 protein
TRBV11-3	.	TRBD1	TRBJ2-1	TGTGCCAGCAGCTTAACGGGACAGGGGAGTGGTGAGCAGTTCTTC	CASSLTGQGSGEQFF
TRBV2	.	TRBD2	TRBJ2-7	TGTGCCAGCAAAGGTAGCGGGCCTCCCTACGAGCAGTACTTC	CASKGSGPPYEQYF
TRBV19	.	.	TRBJ1-1	TGTGCCAGTAGTGCATACAGGGATGGGAAGAACACTGAAGCTTTCTTT	CASSAYRDGKNTEAFF
TRBV6-5	.	.	TRBJ1-1	TGTGCCAGCAGTTCGGAGACATTCATGAACACTGAAGCTTTCTTT	CASSSETFMNTEAFF
TRBV6-5	.	.	TRBJ2-5	TGTGCCAGCAGTTTGGGCCCTCGGGAGACCCAGTACTTC	CASSLGPRETQYF
TRBV4-1	.	.	TRBJ2-3	TGCGCCAGCAGTAAAACAGGTCCTTTTACAGATACGCAGTATTTT	CASSKTGPFTDTQYF
TRBV28	.	.	TRBJ2-7	TGTGCCAGCAGTTCCCCGACAGGTTCCTACGAGCAGTACTTC	CASSSPTGSYEQYF
TRBV5-1	.	.	TRBJ1-1	TGCGCCAGCAGCTTGGAAGGGCCGGGGAGGACTGAAGCTTTCTTT	CASSLEGPGRTEAFF
TRBV7-6	.	TRBD2	TRBJ2-1	TGTGCCAGCAGCTTAGTAGCGGGAGGCTACAATGAGCAGTTCTTC	CASSLVAGGYNEQFF
TRBV10-1	.	.	TRBJ2-7	TGCGCCAGCAGTGAGTCCGGGACTCTTTTCTACGAGCAGTACTTC	CASSESGTLFYEQYF
TRBV7-2	.	.	TRBJ2-7	TGTGCCAGCAGCTTCGGCTACCTCTCCTACGAGCAGTACTTC	CASSFGYLSYEQYF
TRBV7-9	.	.	TRBJ2-3	TGTGCCAGCAGCTTGTCCAGGGATCTGAAGTATTTT	CASSLSRDLKYF
TRBV28	.	.	TRBJ1-4	TGTGCCAGCAGTTTATCAAGAGGGGAAAAACTGTTTTTT	CASSLSRGEKLFF
TRBV29-1	.	.	TRBJ1-2	TGCAGCGTGACTGGGGGCTATGGCTACACCTTC	CSVTGGYGYTF
TRBV2	.	TRBD2	TRBJ2-5	TGTGCCAGCAGTGATGGGACTAGCGGGAGCCGACAGACCCAGTACTTC	CASSDGTSGSRQTQYF
TRBV2	.	.	TRBJ1-4	TGTGCCAGCAGTGAGATCGGGGGGCGCGGTGAAAAACTGTTTTTT	CASSEIGGRGEKLFF
TRBV19	.	.	TRBJ1-1	TGTGCCAGTAGTACGGACATAAACACTGAAGCTTTCTTT	CASSTDINTEAFF
TRBV21-1	.	.	TRBJ2-7	TGTGCCAGCAGCGGACTAGTATTCTCCTACGAGCAGTACTTC	CASSGLVFSYEQYF
TRBV27	.	TRBD2	TRBJ2-7	TGTGCCAGCAGTTCGCGATCGGGACTAGCGGGAGGTCCGAGATACGAGCAGTACTTC	CASSSRSGLAGGPRYEQYF
TRBV14	.	.	TRBJ2-7	TGTGCCAGCAGCCAAGAAGCGGCCATACCCTACGAGCAGTACTTC	CASSQEAAIPYEQYF
TRBV7-6	.	TRBD2	TRBJ2-7	TGTGCCAGCAGCCAAAATATAGCGGGAGTAAACGAGCAGTACTTC	CASSQNIAGVNEQYF
TRBV7-2	once	TRBD2	TRBJ2-1	TGTGCCAGCAGCCCATGGACTAGCGGTAACAATGAGCAGTTCTTC	CASSPWTSGNNEQFF
TRBV2	.	.	TRBJ2-2	TGTGCCAGCAGCGGTACTAGTTACACCGGGGAGCTGTTTTTT	CASSGTSYTGELFF
TRBV10-3	.	.	TRBJ2-7	TGTGCCATCAGGCCGGGAACTGAGTACGAGCAGTACTTC	CAIRPGTEYEQYF
TRBV6-4	.	.	TRBJ2-1	TGTGCCAGTGTTCGGGGAGTACCCTACAATGAGCAGTTCTTC	CASVRGVPYNEQFF
TRBV6-5	few	TRBD1	TRBJ1-1	TGTGCCAGCAGTTATCAGGGGACAGGGTTAACCAAAGCTTTCTTT	CASSYQGTGLTKAFF
TRBV19	.	TRBD2	TRBJ2-3	TGTGCCAGTAGGGACTGGACTAGCGGTACAGATACGCAGTATTTT	CASRDWTSGTDTQYF
TRBV28	.	.	TRBJ1-5	TGTGCCAGCAGTTCCCCAGGGGCTGCATCGGGGAATCAGCCCCAGCATTTT	CASSSPGAASGNQPQHF
TRBV28	.	.	TRBJ2-1	TGTGCCAGCAGTATCATTTCGGGGACCGATGCCTACAATGAGCAGTTCTTC	CASSIISGTDAYNEQFF
TRBV7-9	.	.	TRBJ2-7	TGTGCCAGCAGCTTAGGAGGGACCCGCTCCTACGAGCAGTACTTC	CASSLGGTRSYEQYF
TRBV7-3	.	.	TRBJ2-5	TGTGCCAGCAGCCAAGGGACCGGAGGTTTGGCGACCCAGTACTTC	CASSQGTGGLATQYF
TRBV27	.	TRBD2	TRBJ2-3	TGTGCCAGCAGTCCATGGATTACTAGCGGGACCACAGATACGCAGTATTTT	CASSPWITSGTTDTQYF
TRBV7-9	.	.	TRBJ1-2	TGTGCCAGCAGTTTTACAGGGAGTCAGGGCTACACCTTC	CASSFTGSQGYTF
TRBV5-1	once	.	TRBJ2-3	TGCGCCAGCAGCCTAGTCTTCACAGATACGCAGTATTTT	CASSLVFTDTQYF
TRBV6-6	.	.	TRBJ2-3	TGTGCCAGCAGTTTTGGGGGTCTGGACACAGATACGCAGTATTTT	CASSFGGLDTDTQYF
TRBV4-1	.	TRBD1	TRBJ1-5	TGCGCCAGCAAACCCTCCCCCGGACAGGGGAATCAGCCCCAGCATTTT	CASKPSPGQGNQPQHF
TRBV15	once	TRBD2	TRBJ2-7	TGTGCCACCAGCATCGGGGGGGACGTTCACGAGCAGTACTTC	CATSIGGDVHEQYF
TRBV28	.	.	TRBJ1-2	TGTGCCAGCAGCCTGCGGGGCGCGGACTATGGCTACACCTTC	CASSLRGADYGYTF
TRBV18	.	.	TRBJ2-3	TGTGCCAGCTCACCAGGCACAGATACGCAGTATTTT	CASSPGTDTQYF
TRBV5-8	.	TRBD1	TRBJ2-7	TGTGCCAGCAGCTTCAGGGGGCCAGGGCAATACGAGCAGTACTTC	CASSFRGPGQYEQYF
TRBV5-1	.	.	TRBJ2-2	TGCGCCAGCAGCTTGGAACAAACCGGGGAGCTGTTTTTT	CASSLEQTGELFF
TRBV7-9	.	TRBD1	TRBJ2-1	TGTGCCAGCAGCCAGCAGGGGGTCGGCTCCTACAATGAGCAGTTCTTC	CASSQQGVGSYNEQFF
TRBV10-3	.	.	TRBJ1-1	TGTGCCATCAGTGAGGCGACAGGCATGAACACTGAAGCTTTCTTT	CAISEATGMNTEAFF
TRBV5-1	once	.	TRBJ2-5	TGCGCCAGCACGAAGCCCAGCGGACAAGAGACCCAGTACTTC	CASTKPSGQETQYF
TRBV9	.	.	TRBJ1-2	TGTGCCAGCAGCTGGGACACTTCCTCCTATGGCTACACCTTC	CASSWDTSSYGYTF
TRBV2	.	TRBD1	TRBJ1-5	TGTGCCAGTCGGGGGGGGACAGTTAATCAGCCCCAGCATTTT	CASRGGTVNQPQHF
TRBV7-3	.	TRBD2	TRBJ2-7	TGTGCCAGCAGCTTTGCGGGGGGTTACGAGCAGTACTTC	CASSFAGGYEQYF
TRBV28	.	TRBD1	TRBJ1-2	TGTGCCAGCAGTCCAGGAGGGACAGGGAGCTTTTATGGCTACACCTTC	CASSPGGTGSFYGYTF
TRBV28	.	.	TRBJ2-4	TGTGCCAGCAGGGCCGGAGGAGGTACTAGCATTCAGTACTTC	CASRAGGGTSIQYF
TRBV7-2	once	.	TRBJ1-4	TGTGCCAGCAGCCTCGGAGGGTGGGAAAAACTGTTTTTT	CASSLGGWEKLFF
TRBV18	once	.	TRBJ2-7	TGTGCCAGCTCACCACCGCGGCCCTACGAGCAGTACTTC	CASSPPRPYEQYF